The rows below give T cell receptor beta chains drawn from one sample of a study of response to subunit inactivated influenza vaccine. One entry per CDR3 protein results from TCRdb running MiXCR on the RT-PCR reads. The data show roughly 620,000 distinct CDR3 sequences, with approximately 10% seen just once and about 11% held by the top ten. These same data were also listed under a study on T cells expressing NK-cell markers.

The sample in question was PBMCs from blood, obtained on the day of vaccination. These receptors were collected from a man between 45 and 60 years old who received an inactivated influenza vaccine. Both conserved end residues are part of each CDR3. A D gene is named only where the DNA matches it firmly. Only part of the rows carry a size: once, few, many, or a class if the clone is expanded.

NA,TRBJ2-7,NA,TRBV28,TGTGCCAGCAGTTTAAAGTGGAAGTTCTACGAGCAGTACTTC,CASSLKWKFYEQYF
NA,TRBJ2-5,TRBD2,TRBV14,TGTGCCAGCAGCCGGGTTCTGGGGGGGCAAGAGACCCAGTACTTC,CASSRVLGGQETQYF
NA,TRBJ2-7,NA,TRBV28,TGTGCCACCGATACAGGGCACTACGAGCAGTACTTC,CATDTGHYEQYF
many,TRBJ2-1,NA,TRBV5-1,TGCGCCAGCAGCTTAGGGTCTCACCCTTCGAATGAGCAGTTCTTC,CASSLGSHPSNEQFF
few,TRBJ1-2,NA,TRBV4-3,TGCGCCAGCAGCCAAGATAGGTCTGGCGCCCGCTACACCTTC,CASSQDRSGARYTF
few,TRBJ2-1,TRBD2,TRBV20-1,TGCAGTGCTAGTCCCGGTAGCGGGAGCTACAATGAGCAGTTCTTC,CSASPGSGSYNEQFF
many,TRBJ1-1,NA,TRBV12-3/TRBV12-4,TGTGCCAGCAGTTTAGGGTTAACTGAAGCTTTCTTT,CASSLGLTEAFF
few,TRBJ2-3,TRBD2,TRBV4-3,TGCGCCAGCAGCCCGCTCCGACTAGCGGGGACCACAGATACGCAGTATTTT,CASSPLRLAGTTDTQYF
few,TRBJ1-6,TRBD1,TRBV12-3/TRBV12-4,TGTGCCAGCAGCGGACAGGGCAAGGGTTCACCCCTCCACTTT,CASSGQGKGSPLHF
many,TRBJ2-2,NA,TRBV28,TGTGCCAGCAGTTTTTTAGGGTTTACCGGGGAGCTGTTTTTT,CASSFLGFTGELFF
NA,TRBJ2-1,TRBD2,TRBV6-1,TGTGCCAGCAGTGGGACTAGCGGGGGGGCCCAAGAGCAGTTCTTC,CASSGTSGGAQEQFF
many,TRBJ2-1,TRBD2,TRBV12-3/TRBV12-4,TGTGCCAGCAGAACGAGCGGGATACCCTACAATGAGCAGTTCTTC,CASRTSGIPYNEQFF
NA,TRBJ2-1,NA,TRBV12-5,TGTGCTAGTGGACCCGACCAGGGGTCGCAGTTCTTC,CASGPDQGSQFF
NA,TRBJ2-2,NA,TRBV4-2,TGTGCCAGCAGCCAAGCGGAGGGGCGATACACCGGGGAGCTGTTTTTT,CASSQAEGRYTGELFF
NA,TRBJ2-7,NA,TRBV10-3,TGTGCCACCCGGACAGACCGCTACGAGCAGTACTTC,CATRTDRYEQYF
NA,TRBJ2-3,TRBD1,TRBV11-2,TGTGCCAGCAGTGACAGGGTTGGTACAGATACGCAGTATTTT,CASSDRVGTDTQYF
many,TRBJ1-1,NA,TRBV24-1,TGTGCCACCAGTGATTTGACAGGGACTGAAGCTTTCTTT,CATSDLTGTEAFF
many,TRBJ2-3,NA,TRBV7-9,TGTGCCAGCAGCCGGAAAACCACAGATACGCAGTATTTT,CASSRKTTDTQYF
NA,TRBJ2-1,TRBD2,TRBV20-1,TGCAGTGCTAGAGCCGGGACTAGCGGAACCAATGAGCAGTTCTTC,CSARAGTSGTNEQFF
few,TRBJ1-2,TRBD1,TRBV7-2,TGTGCCAGCAGCTCCGGGACAGGGCGTCGTGGCTACACCTTC,CASSSGTGRRGYTF
NA,TRBJ2-3,TRBD2,TRBV20-1,TGCAGTGCTAGACCGGGACTAGCGGGCCTTTCACAATATACGCAGTATTTT,CSARPGLAGLSQYTQYF
many,TRBJ1-4,NA,TRBV28,TGTGCCACCACCCCCGGGACCGGGACGTATGAAAAACTGTTTTTT,CATTPGTGTYEKLFF